The rows below give T cell receptor beta chains drawn from one sample of a study of blood T cell repertoires in COVID-19. TCRdb's copy holds only in-frame clones and misses some; the assay was immunoSEQ multiplex PCR. The data contain about 83,000 clones, about four fifths of them singletons. Sequencing was carried out using peripheral blood. The receptors originated from a woman of 80 years or more with active or convalescent COVID-19. Each CDR3 is given with its conserved first and last residue.

TRBV4-3	TRBJ1-5	CASSQEKQGDQPQHF
TRBV28	TRBJ1-5	CASSEGAGNQPQHF
TRBV7-8	TRBJ1-1	CASSWTGVEGTEAFF
TRBV6-1	TRBJ1-3	CASSESPGAGNTIYF
TRBV28	TRBJ1-1	CASSKAGTGNTEAFF
TRBV19	TRBJ1-5	CASSIEHRGPIAQHF
TRBV19	TRBJ2-2	CASRGAFTGELFF
TRBV7-2	TRBJ2-1	CASSLDSGGHNEQFF
TRBV11-2	TRBJ2-5	CASSLDRAITETQYF
TRBV5-1	TRBJ2-1	CASSLGFSGAQFF
TRBV9	TRBJ2-7	CASSAGGPDEQYF
TRBV19	TRBJ1-5	CASNRDREFNQPQHF
TRBV5-1	TRBJ2-1	CASSSGTSGHNEQFF
TRBV7-9	TRBJ2-3	CASSFGIAGADTQYF
TRBV19	TRBJ1-5	CASRVRDSNQPQHF
TRBV10-3	TRBJ2-1	CATSLWEDHYNEQFF
TRBV10-3	TRBJ2-2	CAISVYGTLNTGELFF
TRBV4-3	TRBJ1-6	CASSQESSSYNSPLHF
TRBV5-4	TRBJ1-3	CASSTGGSGNTIYF
TRBV4-3	TRBJ1-5	CASSTREGQPQHF
TRBV9	TRBJ2-1	CASSVGGTGNNEQFF
TRBV27	TRBJ2-1	CASKTYSGEYNEQFF
TRBV30	TRBJ1-1	CAWSGGQVRTEAFF
TRBV6-2/TRBV6-3	TRBJ1-2	CASSYRDSWEDYGYTF
TRBV9	TRBJ2-7	CASSVDIGTGAYEQYF
TRBV10-3	TRBJ1-2	CAISEGQGAGDYGYTF
TRBV4-3	TRBJ1-1	CASSQGWEDLTEAFF
TRBV5-4	TRBJ1-2	CASSSRDRSINYGYTF
TRBV18	TRBJ2-3	CASSGGGTDTQYF
TRBV28	TRBJ1-2	CASSLGAVGYGYTF
TRBV10-3	TRBJ2-1	CAISEFAGGWTSGVSSSYNEQFF
TRBV2	TRBJ2-3	CASGLGLAGGEDTQYF